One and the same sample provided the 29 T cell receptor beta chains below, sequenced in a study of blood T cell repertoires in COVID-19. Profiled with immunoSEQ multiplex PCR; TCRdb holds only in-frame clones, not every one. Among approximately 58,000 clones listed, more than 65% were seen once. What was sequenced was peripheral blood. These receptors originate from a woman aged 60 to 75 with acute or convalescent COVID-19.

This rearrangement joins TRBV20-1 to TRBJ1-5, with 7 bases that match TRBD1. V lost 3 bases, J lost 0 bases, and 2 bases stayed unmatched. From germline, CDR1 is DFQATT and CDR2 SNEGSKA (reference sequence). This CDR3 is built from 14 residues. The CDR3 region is CSASGTVSNQPQHF. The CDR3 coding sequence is TGCAGTGCTAGTGGGACAGTTAGCAATCAGCCCCAGCATTTT.

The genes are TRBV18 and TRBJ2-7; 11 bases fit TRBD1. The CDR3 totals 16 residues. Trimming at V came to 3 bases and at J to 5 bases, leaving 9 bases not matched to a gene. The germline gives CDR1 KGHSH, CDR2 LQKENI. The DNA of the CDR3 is TGTGCCAGCTCACCGGGGACAGGGGGTCGTAAGGACGAGCAGTACTTC. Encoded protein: CASSPGTGGRKDEQYF.

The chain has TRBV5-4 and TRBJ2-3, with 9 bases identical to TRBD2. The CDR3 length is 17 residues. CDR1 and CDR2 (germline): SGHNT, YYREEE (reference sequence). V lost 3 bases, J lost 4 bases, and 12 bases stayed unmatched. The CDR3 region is CASSSGTSGGGADTQYF. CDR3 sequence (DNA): TGTGCCAGCAGCTCGGGGACGTCTGGCGGGGGGGCAGATACGCAGTATTTT. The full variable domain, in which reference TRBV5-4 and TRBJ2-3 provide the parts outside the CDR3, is ETGVTQSPTHLIKTRGQQVTLRCSSQSGHNTVSWYQQALGQGPQFIFQYYREEENGRGNFPPRFSGLQFPNYSSELNVNALELDDSALYLCASSSGTSGGGADTQYFGPGTRLTVL.

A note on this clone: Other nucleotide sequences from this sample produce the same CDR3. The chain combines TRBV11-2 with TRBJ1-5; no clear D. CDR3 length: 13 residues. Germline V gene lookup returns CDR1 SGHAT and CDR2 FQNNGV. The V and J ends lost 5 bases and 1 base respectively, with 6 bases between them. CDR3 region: CASSLASNQPQHF. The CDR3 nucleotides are TGTGCCAGCAGCCTTGCGAGCAATCAGCCCCAGCATTTT.

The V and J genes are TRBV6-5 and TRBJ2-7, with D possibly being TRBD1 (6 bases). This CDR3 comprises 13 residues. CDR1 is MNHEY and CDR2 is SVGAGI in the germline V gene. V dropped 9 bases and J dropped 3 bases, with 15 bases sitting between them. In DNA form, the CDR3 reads TGTGCCAGTTCAGGGGCCCGACTCTACGAGCAGTACTTC. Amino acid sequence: CASSGARLYEQYF.

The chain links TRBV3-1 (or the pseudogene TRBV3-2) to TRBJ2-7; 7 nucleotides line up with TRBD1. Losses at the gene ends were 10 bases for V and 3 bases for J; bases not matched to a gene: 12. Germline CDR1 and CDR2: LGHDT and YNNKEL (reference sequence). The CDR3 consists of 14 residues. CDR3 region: CATTGPGQSYEQYF. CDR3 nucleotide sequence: TGTGCCACCACAGGGCCGGGACAGAGCTACGAGCAGTACTTC.

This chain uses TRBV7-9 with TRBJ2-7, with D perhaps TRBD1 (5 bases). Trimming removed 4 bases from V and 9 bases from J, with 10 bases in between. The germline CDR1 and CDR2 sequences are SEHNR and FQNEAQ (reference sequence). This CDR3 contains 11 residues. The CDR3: CASSSGRGQYF. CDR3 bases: TGTGCCAGCAGCTCAGGAAGGGGGCAGTACTTC. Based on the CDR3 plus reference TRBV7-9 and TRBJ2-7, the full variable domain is DTGVSQNPRHKITKRGQNVTFRCDPISEHNRLYWYRQTLGQGPEFLTYFQNEAQLEKSRLLSDRFSAERPKGSFSTLEIQRTEQGDSAMYLCASSSGRGQYFGPGTRLTVT.

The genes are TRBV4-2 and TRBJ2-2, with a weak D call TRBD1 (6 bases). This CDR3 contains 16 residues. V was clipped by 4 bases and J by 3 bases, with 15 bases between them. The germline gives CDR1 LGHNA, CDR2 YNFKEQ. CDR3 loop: CASSLGNRAYTGELFF. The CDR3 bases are TGTGCCAGCAGCCTAGGGAACAGGGCGTACACCGGGGAGCTGTTTTTT.

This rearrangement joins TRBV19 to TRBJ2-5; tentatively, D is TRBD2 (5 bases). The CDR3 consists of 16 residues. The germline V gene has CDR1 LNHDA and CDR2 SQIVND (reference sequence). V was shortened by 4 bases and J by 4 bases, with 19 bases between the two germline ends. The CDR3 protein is CASSTPRTGGLETQYF. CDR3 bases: TGTGCCAGTAGTACCCCCCGGACCGGAGGATTAGAGACCCAGTACTTC.

The CDR3 here is CASSQGGLAGREQYF. In nucleotides, the CDR3 is TGTGCCAGCAGCCAAGGGGGACTAGCGGGGCGCGAGCAGTACTTC. This chain links TRBV3-1 (or the pseudogene TRBV3-2) with TRBJ2-7; 13 positions agree with TRBD2. Germline V CDR1 and CDR2: LGHDT, YNNKEL (reference sequence). CDR3 length: 15 amino acids. Unmatched junction bases numbered 3, after V lost 1 base and J lost 6 bases.

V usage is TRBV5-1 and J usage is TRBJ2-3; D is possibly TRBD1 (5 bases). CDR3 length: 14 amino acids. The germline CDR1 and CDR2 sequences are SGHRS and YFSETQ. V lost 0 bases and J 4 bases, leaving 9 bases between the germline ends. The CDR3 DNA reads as TGCGCCAGCAGCTTGGGGGGCTTCCCAGATACGCAGTATTTT. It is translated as CASSLGGFPDTQYF.

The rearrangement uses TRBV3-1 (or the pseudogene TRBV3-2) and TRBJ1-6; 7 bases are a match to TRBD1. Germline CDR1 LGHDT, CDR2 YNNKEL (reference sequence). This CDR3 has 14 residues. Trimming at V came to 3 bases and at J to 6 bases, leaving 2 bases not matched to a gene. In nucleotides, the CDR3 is TGTGCCAGCAGCCACGGACAGGTTAATTCACCCCTCCACTTT. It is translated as CASSHGQVNSPLHF.

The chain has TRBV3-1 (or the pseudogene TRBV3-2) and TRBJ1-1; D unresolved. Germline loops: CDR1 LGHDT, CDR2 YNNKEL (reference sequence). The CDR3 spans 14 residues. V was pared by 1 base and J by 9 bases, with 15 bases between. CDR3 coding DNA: TGTGCCAGCAGCCAAGGGTGGGTGGGAGTGAAAGCTTTCTTT. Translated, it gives CASSQGWVGVKAFF.

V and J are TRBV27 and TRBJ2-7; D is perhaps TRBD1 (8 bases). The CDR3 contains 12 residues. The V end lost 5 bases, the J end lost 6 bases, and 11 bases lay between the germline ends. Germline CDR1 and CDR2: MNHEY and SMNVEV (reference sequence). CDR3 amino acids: CASSHRGGEQYF. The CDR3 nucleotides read TGTGCCAGCAGTCACAGGGGGGGCGAGCAGTACTTC.

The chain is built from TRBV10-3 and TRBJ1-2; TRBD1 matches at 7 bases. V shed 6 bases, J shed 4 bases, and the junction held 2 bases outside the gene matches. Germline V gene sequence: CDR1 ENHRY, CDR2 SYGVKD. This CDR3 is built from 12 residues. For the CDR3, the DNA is TGTGCCATCAGGGCAGGGGGCTATGGCTACACCTTC. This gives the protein CAIRAGGYGYTF.

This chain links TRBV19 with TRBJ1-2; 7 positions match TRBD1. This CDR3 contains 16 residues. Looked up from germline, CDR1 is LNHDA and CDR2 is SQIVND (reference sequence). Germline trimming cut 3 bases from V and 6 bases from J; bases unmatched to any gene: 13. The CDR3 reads CASSIWDGGTDDGYTF. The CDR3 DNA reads TGTGCCAGTAGTATTTGGGATGGAGGGACAGACGATGGCTACACCTTC.

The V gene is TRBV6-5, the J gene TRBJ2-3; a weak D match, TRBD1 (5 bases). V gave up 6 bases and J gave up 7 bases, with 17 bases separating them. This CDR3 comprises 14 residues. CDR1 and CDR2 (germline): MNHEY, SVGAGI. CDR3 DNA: TGTGCCAGCAGCGTTGGGGTTAAGGGGTATACGCAGTATTTT. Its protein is CASSVGVKGYTQYF.

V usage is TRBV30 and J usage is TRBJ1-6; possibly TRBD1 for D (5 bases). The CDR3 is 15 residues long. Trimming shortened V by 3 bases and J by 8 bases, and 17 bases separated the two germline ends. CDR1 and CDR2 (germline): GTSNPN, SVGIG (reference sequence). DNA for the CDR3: TGTGCCTGGAGGGTCGGGGGACCTTTCGATTCACCCCTCCACTTT. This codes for CAWRVGGPFDSPLHF.

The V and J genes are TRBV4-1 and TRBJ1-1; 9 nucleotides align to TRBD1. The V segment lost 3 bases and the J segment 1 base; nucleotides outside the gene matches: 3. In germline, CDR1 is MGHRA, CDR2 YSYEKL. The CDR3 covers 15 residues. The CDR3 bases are TGCGCCAGCAGCCATGAGGGACAGGGGAACACTGAAGCTTTCTTT. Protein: CASSHEGQGNTEAFF.

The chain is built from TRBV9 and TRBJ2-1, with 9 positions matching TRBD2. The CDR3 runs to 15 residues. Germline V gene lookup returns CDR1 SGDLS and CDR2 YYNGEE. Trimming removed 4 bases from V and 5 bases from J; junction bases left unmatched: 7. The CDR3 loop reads CASSLGGLAHNEQFF. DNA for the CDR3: TGTGCCAGCAGCTTAGGGGGACTAGCTCACAATGAGCAGTTCTTC.

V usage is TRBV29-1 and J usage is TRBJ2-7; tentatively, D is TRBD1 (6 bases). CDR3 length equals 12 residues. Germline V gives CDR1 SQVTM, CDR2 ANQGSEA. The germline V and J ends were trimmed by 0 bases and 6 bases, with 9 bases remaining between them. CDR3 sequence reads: CSVEDPGAEQYF. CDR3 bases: TGCAGCGTTGAAGATCCAGGGGCCGAGCAGTACTTC.

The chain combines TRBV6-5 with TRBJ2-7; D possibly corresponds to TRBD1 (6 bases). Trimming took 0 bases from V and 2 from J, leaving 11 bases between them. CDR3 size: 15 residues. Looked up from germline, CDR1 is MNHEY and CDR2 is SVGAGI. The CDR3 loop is CASSYSARGAYEQYF. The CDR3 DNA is TGTGCCAGCAGTTACTCGGCCAGGGGAGCCTACGAGCAGTACTTC.

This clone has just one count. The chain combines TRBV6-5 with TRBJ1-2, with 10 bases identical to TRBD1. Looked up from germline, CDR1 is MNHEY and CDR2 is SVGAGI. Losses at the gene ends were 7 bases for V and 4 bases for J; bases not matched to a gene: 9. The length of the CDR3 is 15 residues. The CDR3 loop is CASTGGQGRAYGYTF. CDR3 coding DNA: TGTGCCAGCACGGGGGGACAGGGGCGCGCCTATGGCTACACCTTC.

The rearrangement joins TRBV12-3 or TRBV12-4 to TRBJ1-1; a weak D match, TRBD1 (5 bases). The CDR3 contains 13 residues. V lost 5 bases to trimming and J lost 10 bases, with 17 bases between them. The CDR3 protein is CASSPQEGMLAFF. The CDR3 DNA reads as TGTGCCAGCAGTCCACAGGAGGGGATGTTAGCTTTCTTT.

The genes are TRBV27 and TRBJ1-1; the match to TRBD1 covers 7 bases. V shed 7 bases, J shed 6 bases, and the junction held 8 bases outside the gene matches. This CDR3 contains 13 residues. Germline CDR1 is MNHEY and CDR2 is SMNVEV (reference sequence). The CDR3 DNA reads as TGTGCCAGCAAGGCGGGACAGCTACCTGAAGCTTTCTTT. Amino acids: CASKAGQLPEAFF.

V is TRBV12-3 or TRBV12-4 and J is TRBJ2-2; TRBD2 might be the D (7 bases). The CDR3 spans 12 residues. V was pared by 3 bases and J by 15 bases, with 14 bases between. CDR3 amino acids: CASSFGGGVVFF. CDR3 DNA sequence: TGTGCCAGCAGTTTCGGAGGGGGGGTCGTGTTTTTT.

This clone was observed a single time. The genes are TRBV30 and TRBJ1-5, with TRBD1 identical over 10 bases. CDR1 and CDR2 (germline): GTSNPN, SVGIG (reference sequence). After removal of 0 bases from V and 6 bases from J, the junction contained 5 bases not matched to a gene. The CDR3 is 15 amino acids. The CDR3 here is CAWSVRDRGGQPQHF. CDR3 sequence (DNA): TGTGCCTGGAGTGTACGGGACAGGGGAGGTCAGCCCCAGCATTTT.

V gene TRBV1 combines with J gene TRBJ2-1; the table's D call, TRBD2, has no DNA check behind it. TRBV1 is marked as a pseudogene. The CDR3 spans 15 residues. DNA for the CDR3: TGCACCAGCAGCCAAGGGACTAGCTCGATCAATGAGCAGTTCTTC. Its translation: CTSSQGTSSINEQFF.

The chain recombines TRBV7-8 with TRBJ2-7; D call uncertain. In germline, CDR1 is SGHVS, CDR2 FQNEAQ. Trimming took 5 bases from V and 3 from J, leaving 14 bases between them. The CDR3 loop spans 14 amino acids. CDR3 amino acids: CASSPQTVSYEQYF. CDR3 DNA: TGTGCCAGCAGCCCACAGACGGTCAGCTACGAGCAGTACTTC.